This TCR beta chain was captured in a study of beta chain features in type 1 diabetes. Study-level information: There was similarity between patients and healthy donors in age, gender and cell yields. Study outcomes and limitations: Cells that show high TCR expression could be over-represented by cDNA sequencing.

Sorting of CD4+ naive, central memory, regulatory and stem cell-like memory cells was performed via CD45RO/CCR7/CD25/CD127/CD95/CD27. This clone came up a few times. Its antigen remains unknown. The whole isolated RNA underwent reverse transcription, so sequencing captured expressed TCRB transcripts. The assay was immunoSEQ multiplex PCR, and TCRdb's table has in-frame clones only and misses some. The data hold 30,000 to 45,000 clones, with around 64% observed a single time. Specimen: Tregs from blood. The clonotype was recovered from a woman aged 25 to 45 in good health.

The CDR3 DNA reads as TGTGCCAGCAGTCAAGCGGGAGGGCAAGAGACCCAGTACTTC. Translating it yields CASSQAGGQETQYF. The chain employs TRBV7-8 and TRBJ2-5, with 10 bases fitting TRBD2. This CDR3 is 14 amino acids long. Germline CDR1 is SGHVS and CDR2 is FQNEAQ. After removal of 6 bases from V and 2 bases from J, the junction contained 3 bases not matched to a gene.